Below, 27 T cell receptor beta chains from the same sample are listed, as sequenced in a study of blood T cell repertoires in COVID-19 (dated by TCRdb to the early 2020s). The protocol used for the library was the immunoSEQ multiplex PCR assay. The source is immuneACCESS, and TCRdb retained only in-frame sequences with V and J called. Part of the clones is not carried over; for the studies checked, unresolved V genes explain less than half of this, and the remainder is unexplained. This sample holds approximately 110,000 clones; approximately 84% were observed only once. The leading ten clones occupy more than 2% of the sample. The sample consisted of peripheral blood. Every receptor here comes from a human donor in a cohort sampled during active COVID-19.

The rearrangement links TRBV5-4 to TRBJ1-6; 7 bases agree with TRBD1. CDR1 is SGHNT, CDR2 YYREEE, per germline (reference sequence). Trimming took 4 bases from V and 10 from J; bases not matched to a gene: 8. The CDR3 runs to 14 residues. The chain's CDR3 is CASSPPGTASPLHF. The CDR3 region has the DNA TGTGCCAGCAGCCCACCCGGGACAGCCTCACCCCTCCACTTT.

A single count supports this clone. The chain links TRBV7-2 to TRBJ1-5; the match to TRBD1 covers 7 bases. V lost 6 bases, J lost 3 bases, and 5 bases stayed unmatched. Germline V gene data show CDR1 as SGHTA and CDR2 as FQGNSA. This CDR3 has 14 residues. The CDR3 nucleotides are TGTGCCAGCAGGCCAACAGGGGCCAATCAGCCCCAGCATTTT. It specifies CASRPTGANQPQHF.

The chain uses TRBV27 and TRBJ2-4; 7 bases are a match to TRBD1. V lost 4 bases and J lost 4; bases outside the gene matches: 4. The germline V gene encodes CDR1 MNHEY and CDR2 SMNVEV (reference sequence). The CDR3 is 14 residues long. CDR3 protein: CASSSDRVKNIQYF. In DNA, the CDR3 is TGTGCCAGCAGTTCAGACAGGGTAAAAAACATTCAGTACTTC.

This clone was detected only a few times. The gene calls are TRBV5-1 and TRBJ2-5; no clear D gene. The CDR3 loop spans 13 amino acids. Germline assignment: CDR1 SGHRS and CDR2 YFSETQ. The V gene lost 4 bases and the J gene lost 2 bases, with 9 bases spanning the gap. CDR3 nucleotide sequence: TGCGCCAGCAGCCTTCCCGGGCAAGAGACCCAGTACTTC. This translates into CASSLPGQETQYF.

The chain employs TRBV9 and TRBJ1-1; D is unresolved. CDR1 SGDLS and CDR2 YYNGEE come from the germline V gene. Trimming left V 0 bases short and J 0 bases short, with 6 bases between. This CDR3 has 14 amino acids. The CDR3 is CASSVEAMNTEAFF. In nucleotides, the CDR3 is TGTGCCAGCAGCGTAGAAGCCATGAACACTGAAGCTTTCTTT. Supplemented by reference TRBV9 and TRBJ1-1, the full variable domain reads DSGVTQTPKHLITATGQRVTLRCSPRSGDLSVYWYQQSLDQGLQFLIQYYNGEERAKGNILERFSAQQFPDLHSELNLSSLELGDSALYFCASSVEAMNTEAFFGQGTRLTVV.

This chain uses TRBV5-1 with TRBJ2-2, with a tentative D call TRBD1 (5 bases). Trimming took 2 bases from V and 1 from J, leaving 15 bases between them. The CDR3 totals 17 residues. Germline CDR1 SGHRS, CDR2 YFSETQ. The CDR3 nucleotides read TGCGCCAGCAGCTTTGGTGGGGCAGCCGTGAACACCGGGGAGCTGTTTTTT. Amino acids: CASSFGGAAVNTGELFF. The full variable domain, completed using reference TRBV5-1 and TRBJ2-2, is KAGVTQTPRYLIKTRGQQVTLSCSPISGHRSVSWYQQTPGQGLQFLFEYFSETQRNKGNFPGRFSGRQFSNSRSEMNVSTLELGDSALYLCASSFGGAAVNTGELFFGEGSRLTVL.

The rearrangement links TRBV6-5 to TRBJ1-2; a weak D match, TRBD1 (5 bases). CDR1 is MNHEY and CDR2 is SVGAGI in the germline V gene. The CDR3 runs 14 residues. Between the trimmed V and J ends, which lost 6 bases and 0 bases, there was a span of 11 bases. The CDR3 sequence: CASRYRRANYGYTF. DNA of the CDR3: TGTGCCAGCAGATACAGGAGGGCTAACTATGGCTACACCTTC.

This clone appeared a few times. The chain employs TRBV2 and TRBJ1-5; D might be TRBD1 (5 bases). The CDR3 sequence is 17 residues long. The germline V gene encodes CDR1 SNHLY and CDR2 FYNNEI. V gave up 9 bases and J gave up 3 bases, with 24 bases separating them. Written as DNA, the CDR3 is TGTGCCAGTCAAATAGGGGCGATGGTACTTAACAATCAGCCCCAGCATTTT. Its translation is CASQIGAMVLNNQPQHF.

This chain links TRBV6-4 with TRBJ2-3; 10 bases are shared with TRBD2. The CDR3 has 15 residues. Looked up from germline, CDR1 is MRHNA and CDR2 is SNTAGT. Trimming removed 4 bases from V and 6 bases from J; junction bases left unmatched: 7. DNA for the CDR3: TGTGCCAGCAGTGGAAGCGGGGGGGCCTCCGATACGCAGTATTTT. It codes for CASSGSGGASDTQYF.

This chain connects TRBV6-4 to TRBJ2-5; 15 bases align to TRBD2. Germline CDR1 and CDR2: MRHNA and SNTAGT. V gave up 2 bases and J gave up 3 bases; unmatched junction bases: 7. The CDR3 contains 18 residues. CDR3 nucleotides: TGTGCCAGCAGTGACCGGACTAGCGGGGGGGCCCCCGAAGAGACCCAGTACTTC. It yields the protein CASSDRTSGGAPEETQYF.

The gene calls are TRBV11-3 and TRBJ2-3, with a possible D match to TRBD2 (6 bases). The CDR3 spans 16 residues. Germline CDR1 SGHNT, CDR2 YENEEA. V lost 1 base to trimming and J lost 4 bases, with 15 bases between them. The CDR3 DNA reads TGTGCCAGCAGCTTAGCTTCCGCGGGGCTCTCAGATACGCAGTATTTT. It yields the protein CASSLASAGLSDTQYF.

The J gene is TRBJ2-5, the V gene TRBV30; possibly TRBD1 for D (6 bases). V was trimmed by 5 bases and J by 3 bases, leaving 16 bases between them. Germline CDR1 is GTSNPN and CDR2 is SVGIG (reference sequence). This CDR3 contains 14 residues. The CDR3 region has the DNA TGTGCCTGGCCACCGGGACAATCAAAAGAGACCCAGTACTTC. Its translation is CAWPPGQSKETQYF.

The CDR3 bases are TGTGCCAGTAACCGCGGGGCAGGGAGGCTGGGGGAAGCTTTCTTT. Its protein is CASNRGAGRLGEAFF. The chain combines TRBV19 with TRBJ1-1; D may be TRBD1 (5 bases). The germline V gene has CDR1 LNHDA and CDR2 SQIVND (reference sequence). This CDR3 contains 15 residues. With 7 bases removed from V and 8 bases from J, the gap between germline ends came to 23 bases.

The chain uses TRBV28 and TRBJ2-7; TRBD1 agrees at 9 bases. Germline values: CDR1 MDHEN, CDR2 SYDVKM. V was pared by 7 bases and J by 13 bases, with 26 bases of the junction left unmatched. This CDR3 region has 17 residues. CDR3 in DNA: TGTGCCAGCATCCCCCGTAGTAGGGGACAGGGTCCCCCCGGTCAATACTTC. Residues: CASIPRSRGQGPPGQYF.

This clone appeared a few times. The chain recombines TRBV6-5 with TRBJ1-4, with D unresolved. The germline V and J ends were trimmed by 5 bases and 10 bases, with 14 bases remaining between them. The germline V gene encodes CDR1 MNHEY and CDR2 SVGAGI. This CDR3 has 13 residues. CDR3 loop: CASSPREPPKLFF. DNA for the CDR3: TGTGCCAGCAGTCCCCGGGAGCCACCAAAACTGTTTTTT.

V and J are TRBV25-1 and TRBJ2-3; the D gene is possibly TRBD1 (6 bases). Germline V gene lookup returns CDR1 MGHDK and CDR2 SYGVNS. CDR3 length: 14 residues. Trimming removed 4 bases from V and 4 bases from J, with 12 bases in between. The CDR3 here is CASSGTADADTQYF. CDR3 DNA sequence: TGTGCCAGCAGTGGGACAGCCGATGCAGATACGCAGTATTTT.

The J gene is TRBJ1-1, the V gene TRBV5-4, with a possible D match to TRBD1 (5 bases). Germline V gives CDR1 SGHNT, CDR2 YYREEE (reference sequence). V gave up 4 bases and J gave up 0 bases, with 13 bases separating them. This CDR3 spans 15 amino acids. CDR3 region: CASSPGGAMNTEAFF. The CDR3 bases are TGTGCCAGCAGCCCGGGCGGGGCCATGAACACTGAAGCTTTCTTT.

Only one count was recorded for this clone. This chain links TRBV28 with TRBJ1-2; TRBD1 is a possible D gene (5 bases). Germline CDR1 is MDHEN and CDR2 is SYDVKM. Between the trimmed V and J ends, which lost 8 bases and 3 bases, there was a span of 16 bases. The length of the CDR3 is 14 residues. The CDR3 nucleotides read TGTGCCAGCTTGACAGCTTCCTTACACTATGGCTACACCTTC. Its translation is CASLTASLHYGYTF.

The chain couples TRBV30 to TRBJ2-3; 14 bases are a match to TRBD2. The CDR3 runs to 16 residues. After removal of 4 bases from V and 0 bases from J, the junction contained 3 bases not matched to a gene. The V gene's germline CDR1 is GTSNPN and CDR2 SVGIG (reference sequence). The CDR3 here is CAWTWTSGGSTDTQYF. CDR3 in DNA: TGTGCCTGGACTTGGACTAGCGGGGGGAGCACAGATACGCAGTATTTT.

The J gene is TRBJ1-4, the V gene TRBV6-5; D gene uncertain. This CDR3 comprises 16 residues. Germline loops: CDR1 MNHEY, CDR2 SVGAGI. Trimming shortened V by 2 bases and J by 7 bases, and 17 bases separated the two germline ends. The CDR3 bases are TGTGCCAGCAGTTACGCAACAATAGAACCAGGTGAAAAACTGTTTTTT. It yields the protein CASSYATIEPGEKLFF.

This clone was recorded once. The CDR3 sequence: CASSFLGWTLNEQFF. The DNA of the CDR3 is TGTGCCAGCAGCTTCCTTGGATGGACTCTCAATGAGCAGTTCTTC. The chain is built from TRBV5-5 and TRBJ2-1; possibly TRBD2 for D (5 bases). The germline gives CDR1 SGHKS, CDR2 YYEKEE (reference sequence). The ends were cut back, 2 bases at V and 6 bases at J, with 15 bases in the middle. CDR3 length equals 15 residues.

The V call is TRBV7-9, the J call TRBJ2-7; 7 bases are a match to TRBD1. Germline-derived CDR1 and CDR2 are SEHNR and FQNEAQ (reference sequence). CDR3 length: 15 residues. Losses at the gene ends were 5 bases for V and 6 bases for J; bases not matched to a gene: 13. CDR3 bases: TGTGCCAGCAGCACTTCCCGTACAGGGGTTGGCGAGCAGTACTTC. Amino acid sequence: CASSTSRTGVGEQYF.

The chain has TRBV28 and TRBJ2-7; 7 bases line up with TRBD2. CDR1 MDHEN and CDR2 SYDVKM come from the germline V gene. Losses at the gene ends were 8 bases for V and 0 bases for J; bases not matched to a gene: 7. The CDR3 has 14 amino acids. CDR3 in amino acids: CASRPSGTSYEQYF. The CDR3 DNA reads TGTGCCAGCCGCCCCAGCGGGACCTCCTACGAGCAGTACTTC.

The chain is built from TRBV24-1 and TRBJ2-1; 11 positions agree with TRBD2. Germline V gene sequence: CDR1 KGHDR, CDR2 SFDVKD. This CDR3 contains 14 residues. Trimming took 6 bases from V and 8 from J; bases not matched to a gene: 5. CDR3: CATSLTSGTHEQFF. As DNA, the CDR3 is TGTGCCACCAGTCTGACTAGCGGGACGCATGAGCAGTTCTTC.

The rearrangement links TRBV27 to TRBJ2-2, with D possibly being TRBD1 (5 bases). The germline V gene has CDR1 MNHEY and CDR2 SMNVEV (reference sequence). Trimming left V 1 base short and J 5 bases short, with 14 bases between. The CDR3 spans 16 residues. The CDR3 spells CASSLYSRVGTGELFF. The CDR3 DNA sequence: TGTGCCAGCAGTTTATATTCCAGGGTCGGGACCGGGGAGCTGTTTTTT.

This sequence joins TRBV7-3 and TRBJ2-1; TRBD2 matches at 8 bases. Per the germline V gene, CDR1 is SGHTA and CDR2 is FQGTGA. Trimming cost V 5 bases and J 5 bases; bases outside gene matches: 8. This CDR3 contains 15 residues. CDR3 amino acids: CASSPQRGPDNEQFF. The CDR3 coding sequence is TGTGCCAGCAGCCCCCAGCGGGGGCCGGACAATGAGCAGTTCTTC.

V is TRBV30 and J is TRBJ2-7, with a possible D match to TRBD2 (6 bases). The CDR3 sequence is 14 residues long. The V gene's germline CDR1 is GTSNPN and CDR2 SVGIG (reference sequence). With 2 bases removed from V and 4 bases from J, the gap between germline ends came to 15 bases. The CDR3 loop reads CAWSPGLGGYEQYF. The CDR3, as DNA: TGTGCCTGGAGTCCCGGACTGGGGGGATACGAGCAGTACTTC.